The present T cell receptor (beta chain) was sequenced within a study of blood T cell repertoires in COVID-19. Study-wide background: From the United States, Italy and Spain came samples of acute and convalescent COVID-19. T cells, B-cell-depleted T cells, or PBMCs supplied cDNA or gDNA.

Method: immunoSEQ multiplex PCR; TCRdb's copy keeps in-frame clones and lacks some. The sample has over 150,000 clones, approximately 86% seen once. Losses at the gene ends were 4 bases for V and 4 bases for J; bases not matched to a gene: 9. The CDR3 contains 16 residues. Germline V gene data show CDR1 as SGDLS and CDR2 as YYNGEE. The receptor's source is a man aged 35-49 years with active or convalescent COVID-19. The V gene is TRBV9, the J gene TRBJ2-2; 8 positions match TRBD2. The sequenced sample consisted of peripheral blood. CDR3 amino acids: CASSPSGGRTTGELFF. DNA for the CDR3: TGTGCCAGCAGCCCCAGCGGGGGTCGGACCACCGGGGAGCTGTTTTTT.